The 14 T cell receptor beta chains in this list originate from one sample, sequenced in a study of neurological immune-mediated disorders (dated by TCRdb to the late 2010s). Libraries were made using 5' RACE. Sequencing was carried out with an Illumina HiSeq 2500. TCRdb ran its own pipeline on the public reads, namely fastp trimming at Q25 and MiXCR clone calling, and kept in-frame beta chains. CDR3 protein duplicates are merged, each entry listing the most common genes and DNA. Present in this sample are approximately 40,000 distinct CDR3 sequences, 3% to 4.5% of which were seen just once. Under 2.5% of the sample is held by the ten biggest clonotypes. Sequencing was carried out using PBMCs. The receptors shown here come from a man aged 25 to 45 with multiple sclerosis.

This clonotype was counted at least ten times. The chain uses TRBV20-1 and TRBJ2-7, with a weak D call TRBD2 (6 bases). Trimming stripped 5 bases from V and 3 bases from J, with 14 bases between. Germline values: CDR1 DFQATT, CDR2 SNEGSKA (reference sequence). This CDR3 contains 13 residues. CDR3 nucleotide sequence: TGCAGTGCTCGACCGGGACTGAGCTACGAGCAGTACTTC. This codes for CSARPGLSYEQYF.

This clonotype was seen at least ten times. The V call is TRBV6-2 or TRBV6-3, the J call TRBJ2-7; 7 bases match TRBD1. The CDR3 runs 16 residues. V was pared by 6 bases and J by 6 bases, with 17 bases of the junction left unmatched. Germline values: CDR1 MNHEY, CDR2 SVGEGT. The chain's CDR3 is CASSNSTGWSFSEQYF. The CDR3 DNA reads TGTGCCAGCAGCAACTCGACAGGGTGGTCTTTCAGCGAGCAGTACTTC.

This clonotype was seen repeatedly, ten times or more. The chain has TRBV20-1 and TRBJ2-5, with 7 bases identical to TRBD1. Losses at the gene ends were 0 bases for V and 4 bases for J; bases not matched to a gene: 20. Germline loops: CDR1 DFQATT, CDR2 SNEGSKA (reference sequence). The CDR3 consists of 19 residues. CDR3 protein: CSARDPLIRDRVVGETQYF. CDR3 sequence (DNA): TGCAGTGCTAGAGATCCACTTATCCGTGACAGGGTGGTGGGAGAGACCCAGTACTTC.

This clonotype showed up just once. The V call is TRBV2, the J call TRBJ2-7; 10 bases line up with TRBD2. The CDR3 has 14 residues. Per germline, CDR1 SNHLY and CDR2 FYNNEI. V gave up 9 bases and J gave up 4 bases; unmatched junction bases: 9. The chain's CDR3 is CARGRSSGGYEQYF. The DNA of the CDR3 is TGTGCCAGGGGTCGGTCTAGCGGGGGATACGAGCAGTACTTC.

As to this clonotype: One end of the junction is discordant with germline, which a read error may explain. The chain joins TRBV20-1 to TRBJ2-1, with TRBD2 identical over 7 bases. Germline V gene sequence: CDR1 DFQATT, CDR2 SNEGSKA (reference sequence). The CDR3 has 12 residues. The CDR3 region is CSANSLTSFTVF. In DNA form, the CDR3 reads TGCAGTGCTAACTCCTTGACTAGCTTTACGGTCTTC.

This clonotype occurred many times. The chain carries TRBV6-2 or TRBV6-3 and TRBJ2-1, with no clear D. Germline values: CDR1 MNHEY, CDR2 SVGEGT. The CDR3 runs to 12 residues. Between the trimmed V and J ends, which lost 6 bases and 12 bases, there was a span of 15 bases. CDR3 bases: TGTGCCAGCAGCCCCACCAGGCTCGGGCAGTTCTTC. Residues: CASSPTRLGQFF.

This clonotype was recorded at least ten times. CDR3 DNA sequence: TGCAGTGCTAGAGATTCTAGAGGTACCTACGAGCAGTACTTC. Translating gives CSARDSRGTYEQYF. The J gene is TRBJ2-7, the V gene TRBV20-1, with D unclear. This CDR3 has 14 amino acids. The germline gives CDR1 DFQATT, CDR2 SNEGSKA (reference sequence). V lost 0 bases, J lost 2 bases, and 11 bases lay in between.

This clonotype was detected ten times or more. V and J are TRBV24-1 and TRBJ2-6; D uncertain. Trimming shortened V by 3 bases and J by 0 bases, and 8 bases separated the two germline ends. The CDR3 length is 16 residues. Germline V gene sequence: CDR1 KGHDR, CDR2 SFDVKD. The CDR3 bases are TGTGCCACCAGTGATCCAGAGAGCTCTGGGGCCAACGTCCTGACTTTC. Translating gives CATSDPESSGANVLTF.

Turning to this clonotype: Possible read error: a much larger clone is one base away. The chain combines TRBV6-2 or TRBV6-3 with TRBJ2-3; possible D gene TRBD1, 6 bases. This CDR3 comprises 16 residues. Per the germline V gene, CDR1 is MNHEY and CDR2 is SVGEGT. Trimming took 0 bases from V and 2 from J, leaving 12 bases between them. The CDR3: CASSYSWGPNTDTQYF. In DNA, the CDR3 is TGTGCCAGCAGTTACTCGTGGGGGCCTAACACAGATACGCAGTATTTT.

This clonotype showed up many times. This CDR3 reads CASSPSPEKLFF. The CDR3 DNA follows: TGTGCCAGCAGTCCGTCCCCTGAAAAACTGTTTTTT. The chain uses TRBV12-3 or TRBV12-4 and TRBJ1-4; D not resolved. V was cut by 5 bases and J by 7 bases, with 8 bases left in between. The CDR3 is 12 residues long.

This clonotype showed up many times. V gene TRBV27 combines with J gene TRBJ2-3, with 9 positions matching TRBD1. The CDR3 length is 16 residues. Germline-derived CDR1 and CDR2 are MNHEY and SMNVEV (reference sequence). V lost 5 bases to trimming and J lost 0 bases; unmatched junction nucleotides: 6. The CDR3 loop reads CASSNRGRASTDTQYF. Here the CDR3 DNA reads TGTGCCAGCAGTAACAGGGGGCGGGCTAGCACAGATACGCAGTATTTT.

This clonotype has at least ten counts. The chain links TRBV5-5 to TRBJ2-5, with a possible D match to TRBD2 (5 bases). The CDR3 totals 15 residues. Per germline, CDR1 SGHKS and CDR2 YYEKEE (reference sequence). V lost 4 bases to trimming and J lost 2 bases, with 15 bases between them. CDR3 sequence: CASSLSGSPQETQYF. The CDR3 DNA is TGTGCCAGCAGCCTGAGCGGATCGCCTCAAGAGACCCAGTACTTC.

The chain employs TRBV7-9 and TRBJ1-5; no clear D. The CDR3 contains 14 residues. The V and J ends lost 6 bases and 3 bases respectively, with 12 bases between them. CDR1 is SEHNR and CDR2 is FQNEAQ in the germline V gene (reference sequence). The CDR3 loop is CASSPDLFNQPQHF. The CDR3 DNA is TGTGCCAGCAGTCCGGACCTGTTCAATCAGCCCCAGCATTTT.

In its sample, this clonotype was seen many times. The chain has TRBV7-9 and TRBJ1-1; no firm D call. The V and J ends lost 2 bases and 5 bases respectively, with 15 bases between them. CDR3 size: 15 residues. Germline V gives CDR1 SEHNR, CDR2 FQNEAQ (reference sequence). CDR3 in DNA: TGTGCCAGCAGCTTATGGACGGTTGGGGAAACTGAAGCTTTCTTT. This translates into CASSLWTVGETEAFF.